The source of this TCR beta chain is a study of blood T cells in healthy people across ages. This clonotype was counted only a few times. This CDR3 comprises 17 residues. The second PCR ran about 7 to 12 cycles with a sample-barcoded 5' primer and J-beta primers. Each sample yielded at least 2.5 million CDR3-containing paired-end reads. TCRdb re-derived calls from the 5' RACE reads in MiXCR, one entry per CDR3 protein. In the table there are some 750,000 distinct CDR3 sequences, about a fifth of which are singletons. The clonotype comes from a man aged 70 or older in good health. Sequencing was performed on blood. The chain carries TRBV21-1 and TRBJ2-3; TRBD2, the table's D call, was not compared with the DNA. TRBV21-1 is described as a pseudogene. The CDR3 nucleotides read TGTGCCAGCAGCAAAGTGAAAAGCGGGAGAACCCCAGATACGCAGTATTTT. It translates to CASSKVKSGRTPDTQYF.